One TCR beta chain is described in this entry. What it binds is unknown. Treatment here: about 20 received Ad26.COV2.S at low or high dose, single or two shots; 5 received placebo; per-sample allocation not given. Repertoires come from day 63 after the first vaccine or placebo injection. SARS-CoV-2 spike from the Wuhan strain was encoded by the vaccine, an Ad26 vector. These data are taken from a study of Ad26.COV2.S vaccination and SARS-CoV-2 variants. For the study at large: Donor was in the COV1001 Ad26.COV2.S trial arm. Notes on the study in general: Compared with placebo recipients, vaccine recipients had higher spike-specific TCR breadth. Breadth of non-spike TCRs did not differ between vaccinees and placebo recipients.

The protocol was immunoSEQ multiplex PCR, while the TCRdb copy is restricted to in-frame clones and leaves out a portion. The sample includes about 680,000 clones, 70% to 90% of them seen just once. There are 15 residues in the CDR3. The germline CDR1 and CDR2 sequences are LGHDT and YNNKEL (reference sequence). Trimming pared 2 bases from V and 4 bases from J, leaving 14 bases between. This receptor was identified in a person aged 18 to 59 who received the Ad26.COV2.S COVID-19 vaccine or a placebo. The chain couples TRBV3-1 (or the pseudogene TRBV3-2) to TRBJ1-1; no firm D call. Material: peripheral blood, obtained in a trial of Ad26.COV2.S vaccine versus placebo. Written as DNA, the CDR3 is TGTGCCAGCAGCCAATTTGGGCTGGCTGGCACTGAAGCTTTCTTT. It codes for CASSQFGLAGTEAFF.